Presented here are 19 T cell receptor beta chains from one specimen sequenced in a study of radiation and T cells in renal cell carcinoma. The sample's treatment: treatment-naive control, cytoreductive nephrectomy. Here immunoSEQ multiplex PCR was the method, and the copy in TCRdb shows in-frame clones only, minus some. The sample yields about 5,600 clones, about 64% seen once. Source: tumor tissue, taken from a patient whose treatment was nephrectomy without radiotherapy. The receptors stem from a human donor with renal cell carcinoma.

This clone was detected only a few times. The J gene is TRBJ2-2, the V gene TRBV9; a weak D match, TRBD2 (7 bases). CDR1 is SGDLS and CDR2 is YYNGEE in the germline V gene. V lost 4 bases and J 4 bases, leaving 11 bases between the germline ends. This CDR3 is 14 amino acids long. CDR3 DNA sequence: TGTGCCAGCAGCTCTGGGGGGGCCACCGGGGAGCTGTTTTTT. It yields the protein CASSSGGATGELFF.

J is TRBJ2-3 and V is TRBV5-1; D may be TRBD1 (6 bases). V lost 4 bases to trimming and J lost 0 bases, with 18 bases between them. The CDR3 is 17 amino acids. Germline V gene sequence: CDR1 SGHRS, CDR2 YFSETQ. The CDR3 loop reads CASSPGVGDISTDTQYF. CDR3 sequence (DNA): TGCGCCAGCAGCCCTGGGGTGGGGGACATAAGCACAGATACGCAGTATTTT.

The chain uses TRBV5-6 and TRBJ2-7; 9 nucleotides match TRBD1. The CDR3 spans 15 residues. V trimming: 4 bases; J trimming: 2 bases; junction bases outside the gene matches: 7. Germline CDR1 and CDR2: SGHDT and YYEEEE. The CDR3 sequence is CASSGGQGIPYEQYF. The CDR3 bases are TGTGCCAGCAGCGGGGGACAGGGTATACCCTACGAGCAGTACTTC.

CDR3 sequence reads: CAISKAVGQTVRKQYF. The CDR3 DNA follows: TGTGCCATCAGTAAGGCGGTGGGACAGACAGTACGGAAGCAGTACTTC. The rearrangement uses TRBV10-3 and TRBJ2-7, with 7 bases that match TRBD1. This CDR3 spans 16 amino acids. The V and J ends lost 5 bases and 8 bases, in that order; junction bases with no gene match: 18. Germline V lookup: CDR1 ENHRY, CDR2 SYGVKD.

This clone was seen a handful of times. The rearrangement joins TRBV5-1 to TRBJ2-5; 7 bases fit TRBD1. The junction had 5 bases not matched to a gene; V was cut back by 4 bases and J by 5 bases. Germline CDR1 and CDR2: SGHRS and YFSETQ. The CDR3 contains 13 residues. As DNA, the CDR3 is TGCGCCAGCAGCCGACAGGGCAGGGAGACCCAGTACTTC. It codes for CASSRQGRETQYF.

This clone appeared a single time. The genes are TRBV6-6 and TRBJ2-5; 15 bases are a match to TRBD2. This CDR3 comprises 16 residues. J lost 0 bases, V lost 11 bases, and 7 bases had no gene match. The germline gives CDR1 MNHNY, CDR2 SVGAGI (reference sequence). CDR3 coding DNA: TGTGCCGGAGCCGGGACTAGCGGGAGGAACCAAGAGACCCAGTACTTC. This translates into CAGAGTSGRNQETQYF.

The chain couples TRBV6-1 to TRBJ1-2; D may be TRBD1 (6 bases). CDR3 length equals 14 residues. Trimming took off 2 bases at V and 8 bases at J, with 15 bases between the two ends. Germline V gene lookup returns CDR1 MNHNS and CDR2 SASEGT. DNA for the CDR3: TGTGCCAGCAGTGAATGGCAGGGGACGGGAGGCTACACCTTC. Residues: CASSEWQGTGGYTF.

The chain employs TRBV27 and TRBJ2-1, with TRBD1 matching 9 bases. V lost 3 bases to trimming and J lost 8 bases; unmatched junction nucleotides: 14. Germline values: CDR1 MNHEY, CDR2 SMNVEV (reference sequence). This CDR3 spans 17 amino acids. CDR3 nucleotide sequence: TGTGCCAGCAGTTTCCCCCCCAAGACAGGGGGGAGGCATGAGCAGTTCTTC. Its protein is CASSFPPKTGGRHEQFF.

Sample share makes this clone large. The chain has TRBV27 and TRBJ2-1, with D unresolved. The CDR3 has 14 amino acids. V dropped 0 bases and J dropped 6 bases, with 9 bases sitting between them. CDR1 and CDR2 from the germline V gene are MNHEY and SMNVEV (reference sequence). CDR3 protein: CASSLSVLSNEQFF. The CDR3 DNA reads as TGTGCCAGCAGTTTATCAGTTCTATCCAATGAGCAGTTCTTC.

V gene TRBV6-5 combines with J gene TRBJ1-5, with a possible D match to TRBD1 (5 bases). CDR3 size: 14 residues. Germline CDR1 is MNHEY and CDR2 is SVGAGI. Trimming cost V 5 bases and J 0 bases, with 8 bases left between them. This CDR3 is CASSRQYSNQPQHF. CDR3 DNA: TGTGCCAGCAGTCGACAGTATAGCAATCAGCCCCAGCATTTT.

This chain uses TRBV19 with TRBJ1-1; D uncertain. Trimming removed 3 bases from V and 3 bases from J, with 14 bases in between. The CDR3 runs to 15 residues. Germline lookup yields CDR1 LNHDA and CDR2 SQIVND (reference sequence). CDR3 DNA sequence: TGTGCCAGTAGTATTTTCCTAGTCCATGACACTGAAGCTTTCTTT. Amino acid sequence: CASSIFLVHDTEAFF.

The chain recombines TRBV10-3 with TRBJ1-1; D gene ambiguous. V lost 5 bases and J lost 3, with 16 bases in between. This CDR3 is built from 15 residues. The germline gives CDR1 ENHRY, CDR2 SYGVKD. The CDR3 nucleotides read TGTGCCATCAGTAGAGCGGCAGGCGAGGACACTGAAGCTTTCTTT. It specifies CAISRAAGEDTEAFF.

The chain couples TRBV28 to TRBJ1-3; no clear D. CDR1 is MDHEN and CDR2 is SYDVKM in the germline V gene. With 7 bases removed from V and 1 base from J, the gap between germline ends came to 8 bases. The CDR3 loop spans 13 amino acids. The CDR3: CASTPLSGNTIYF. The CDR3 bases are TGTGCCAGCACCCCCTTATCTGGAAACACCATATATTTT.

This chain links TRBV7-3 with TRBJ2-2, with 11 bases lining up with TRBD1. The CDR3 length is 15 residues. From germline, CDR1 is SGHTA and CDR2 FQGTGA. Trimming cost V 5 bases and J 4 bases; bases outside gene matches: 3. The CDR3 is CASSRGTGGTGELFF. The CDR3 DNA sequence: TGTGCCAGCAGCCGCGGGACAGGGGGCACCGGGGAGCTGTTTTTT. Drawing the rest from reference TRBV7-3 and TRBJ2-2, the complete variable domain is GAGVSQTPSNKVTEKGKYVELRCDPISGHTALYWYRQSLGQGPEFLIYFQGTGAADDSGLPNDRFFAVRPEGSVSTLKIQRTERGDSAVYLCASSRGTGGTGELFFGEGSRLTVL.

V and J are TRBV28 and TRBJ1-1, with 8 positions matching TRBD1. CDR1 and CDR2 (germline): MDHEN, SYDVKM. CDR3 length: 14 residues. V was clipped by 8 bases and J by 1 base; unmatched bases: 6. The CDR3 sequence: CASRTGGRNTEAFF. The CDR3 bases are TGTGCCAGCCGAACAGGGGGTAGGAACACTGAAGCTTTCTTT.

This clone appeared a few times. This rearrangement joins TRBV4-2 to TRBJ2-3; 12 bases are a match to TRBD2. Unmatched junction bases numbered 17, after V lost 4 bases and J lost 0 bases. Germline V gene data show CDR1 as LGHNA and CDR2 as YNFKEQ. The CDR3 consists of 21 residues. This CDR3 reads CASSRGTARRTSGTSTDTQYF. The CDR3 DNA sequence: TGTGCCAGCAGCCGGGGCACCGCGCGGCGGACTAGCGGGACTAGCACAGATACGCAGTATTTT.

Only a few counts were recorded for this clone. The chain carries TRBV28 and TRBJ2-1; 11 bases are a match to TRBD2. V was clipped by 2 bases and J by 8 bases; unmatched bases: 11. The CDR3 has 17 amino acids. Germline CDR1 is MDHEN and CDR2 is SYDVKM. CDR3 nucleotides: TGTGCCAGCAGTTTAGTCCGACTAGCGGGAAAGGCGGATGAGCAGTTCTTC. It encodes CASSLVRLAGKADEQFF. The full variable domain, completed using reference TRBV28 and TRBJ2-1, is DVKVTQSSRYLVKRTGEKVFLECVQDMDHENMFWYRQDPGLGLRLIYFSYDVKMKEKGDIPEGYSVSREKKERFSLILESASTNQTSMYLCASSLVRLAGKADEQFFGPGTRLTVL.

This sequence joins TRBV5-4 and TRBJ2-7, with 7 bases lining up with TRBD2. The CDR3 contains 15 residues. Germline loops: CDR1 SGHNT, CDR2 YYREEE (reference sequence). Losses at the gene ends were 3 bases for V and 1 base for J; bases not matched to a gene: 7. Written as DNA, the CDR3 is TGTGCCAGCAGCTCCGTGGCGGGAGCTTCCTACGAGCAGTACTTC. This translates into CASSSVAGASYEQYF.

This clone was recorded a few times. V usage is TRBV7-9 and J usage is TRBJ2-7, with a possible D match to TRBD2 (6 bases). The CDR3 spans 15 residues. Germline CDR1 reads SEHNR; CDR2 reads FQNEAQ (reference sequence). Between the trimmed V and J ends, which lost 5 bases and 5 bases, there was a span of 19 bases. This CDR3 is CASSPRGGRAHEQYF. Written as DNA, the CDR3 is TGTGCCAGCAGCCCCCGGGGAGGTAGGGCCCACGAGCAGTACTTC.